This is a list of T cell receptor beta chains from one sample in a study of OX40 agonist ivuxolimab in advanced cancers. The assay was immunoSEQ multiplex PCR, and TCRdb's table has in-frame clones only and misses some. The table lists tens of thousands of clones, 86% of them singletons. This specimen consisted of CD4+ or CD8+ T cells sorted from blood, obtained in a trial of the OX40 agonist ivuxolimab. The receptor source for this set is an adult with an advanced solid tumor such as melanoma, head and neck, liver or kidney cancer. CDR3s leave out the opening cysteine and the closing phenylalanine or tryptophan.

v_gene | CDR3aa
TRBV18 | ASSPGQGTYEQY
TRBV30 | AWSRSQAGGRTGELF
TRBV2 | ASGARRAKDNSPLH
TRBV7-6 | ASSLVAGNEQF
TRBV28 | AIKTHSYGYT
TRBV12-5 | ASGLVSGTTTGELF
TRBV28 | ASSLHQPQH
TRBV6-5 | ASSYTGTPNEKLF
TRBV7-8 | ASSPLTPSNYGYT
TRBV2 | ASAQVNYGYT
TRBV9 | ASSVTGTGSYEQY
TRBV28 | ASSFPPGQGTHEQY
TRBV9 | ASSVDPSGVYEQY
TRBV5-4 | ASSIDRGDGYT
TRBV2 | ASSEDRGRVGYT
TRBV7-2 | ASSMSGAVSYEQY